The 28 T cell receptor beta chains listed next were all sequenced from one sample in a study of T cell responses to AZD1222 COVID-19 vaccine. Clones were sequenced by immunoSEQ multiplex PCR, and TCRdb holds only the in-frame ones, with some missing. Seen here are 130,000 or so clones, approximately 85% observed once, and the top ten hold 7.9%. The input for sequencing was peripheral blood, taken 28 days after the second dose of the MenACWY control vaccine. The receptor set was obtained from an adult who received the MenACWY meningococcal vaccine as a control.

Only a few counts were recorded for this clone. The V call is TRBV11-2, the J call TRBJ1-2; unclear D gene. CDR3 length: 12 amino acids. Germline V CDR1 and CDR2: SGHAT, FQNNGV. V lost 7 bases and J lost 5, with 11 bases in between. In DNA, the CDR3 is TGTGCCAGCAAGGGCCGCGGGTATGGCTACACCTTC. Encoded protein: CASKGRGYGYTF.

V and J are TRBV7-6 and TRBJ1-1; D gene ambiguous. There are 15 residues in the CDR3. The germline V gene encodes CDR1 SGHVS and CDR2 FNYEAQ. Trimming left V 2 bases short and J 2 bases short, with 12 bases between. For the CDR3, the DNA is TGTGCCAGCAGCTTATATGAGGATATAAACACTGAAGCTTTCTTT. Protein sequence: CASSLYEDINTEAFF.

This clone has only a few counts. V gene TRBV6-4 combines with J gene TRBJ2-3; weak D call: TRBD2 (7 bases). The germline gives CDR1 MRHNA, CDR2 SNTAGT. This CDR3 has 16 amino acids. Deletions cut 0 bases from V and 0 bases from J, with 10 bases between. In DNA form, the CDR3 reads TGTGCCAGCAGTGACTCATGGGGGGGCAGCACAGATACGCAGTATTTT. It translates to CASSDSWGGSTDTQYF.

The chain uses TRBV6-5 and TRBJ2-7; 7 bases match TRBD1. The CDR3 runs 16 residues. J was trimmed by 2 bases and V by 0 bases; bases with no gene match: 7. Germline-derived CDR1 and CDR2 are MNHEY and SVGAGI. In nucleotides, the CDR3 is TGTGCCAGCAGTTACTCGATTATAGGGGGCACCTACGAGCAGTACTTC. It specifies CASSYSIIGGTYEQYF.

The genes are TRBV28 and TRBJ2-1, with TRBD2 matching over 10 bases. Germline V gene sequence: CDR1 MDHEN, CDR2 SYDVKM. This CDR3 spans 14 amino acids. After removal of 5 bases from V and 5 bases from J, the junction contained 3 bases not matched to a gene. CDR3 bases: TGTGCCAGCAGTCTTCTAGCGGGGGACAATGAGCAGTTCTTC. Protein sequence: CASSLLAGDNEQFF.

The gene calls are TRBV6-5 and TRBJ2-1; tentatively, D is TRBD2 (6 bases). Deletions cut 6 bases from V and 7 bases from J, with 19 bases between. This CDR3 has 15 amino acids. Per germline, CDR1 MNHEY and CDR2 SVGAGI. CDR3 region: CASSLRETLWNEQFF. Here the CDR3 DNA reads TGTGCCAGCAGCCTACGGGAGACACTGTGGAATGAGCAGTTCTTC.

This chain uses TRBV28 with TRBJ1-1, with TRBD1 matching 10 bases. The CDR3 length is 14 residues. CDR1 is MDHEN, CDR2 SYDVKM, per germline. Germline trimming cut 5 bases from V and 6 bases from J; bases unmatched to any gene: 6. The CDR3 DNA follows: TGTGCCAGCAGTCTGGGGGGACAGGGGTCTGAAGCTTTCTTT. It encodes CASSLGGQGSEAFF.

The V gene is TRBV2, the J gene TRBJ1-1; 7 bases map to TRBD1. Germline CDR1 is SNHLY and CDR2 is FYNNEI. The CDR3 length is 13 residues. This CDR3 is CASEEQGDTEAFF. The CDR3 region has the DNA TGTGCGTCTGAAGAGCAGGGGGACACTGAAGCTTTCTTT.

The chain uses TRBV3-1 (or the pseudogene TRBV3-2) and TRBJ2-7, with TRBD1 matching over 8 bases. This CDR3 is built from 15 residues. Germline assignment: CDR1 LGHDT and CDR2 YNNKEL (reference sequence). The trim removed 6 bases at V and 1 base at J, leaving 8 bases unmatched. The CDR3 DNA is TGTGCCAGCAGTAGACCTAGGACAGGGTCCTACGAGCAGTACTTC. Protein product: CASSRPRTGSYEQYF.

CDR3 DNA sequence: TGTGCCAGCAGCTCCGTGTCTCGGGCTCAGCCCCAGCATTTT. Protein product: CASSSVSRAQPQHF. The chain joins TRBV7-2 to TRBJ1-5; D not resolved. V was clipped by 4 bases and J by 6 bases, with 13 bases between them. Germline-derived CDR1 and CDR2 are SGHTA and FQGNSA. This CDR3 comprises 14 residues.

The chain recombines TRBV3-1 (or the pseudogene TRBV3-2) with TRBJ2-5; D perhaps matches TRBD2 (6 bases). The germline V and J ends were trimmed by 6 bases and 0 bases, with 11 bases remaining between them. CDR3 length: 14 residues. CDR1 LGHDT and CDR2 YNNKEL come from the germline V gene (reference sequence). The CDR3 region is CASRPASDQETQYF. CDR3 nucleotides: TGTGCCAGCAGACCCGCTAGCGACCAAGAGACCCAGTACTTC.

This clone was counted once. The chain joins TRBV5-5 to TRBJ2-7; 8 bases are shared with TRBD2. CDR1 is SGHKS and CDR2 is YYEKEE in the germline V gene (reference sequence). V lost 4 bases and J lost 5; bases outside the gene matches: 11. The CDR3 loop spans 15 amino acids. CDR3 DNA sequence: TGTGCCAGCAGCAGGCAGAGCGGGAGAAGCGACGAGCAGTACTTC. Translated, it gives CASSRQSGRSDEQYF.

V gene TRBV11-2 combines with J gene TRBJ2-2; TRBD2 aligns across 11 bases. V was clipped by 2 bases and J by 7 bases; unmatched bases: 6. CDR3 length: 16 residues. In germline, CDR1 is SGHAT, CDR2 FQNNGV. The CDR3 DNA follows: TGTGCCAGCAGCTTACAACTAGCGGGAGTTGGCGGGGAGCTGTTTTTT. Its protein product is CASSLQLAGVGGELFF.

In DNA form, the CDR3 reads TGTGCCAGCAGTTCATGGGACCCCTGGGATTCACCCCTCCACTTT. Translating it yields CASSSWDPWDSPLHF. The rearrangement uses TRBV6-5 and TRBJ1-6; perhaps TRBD1 as D (5 bases). V lost 4 bases to trimming and J lost 8 bases, with 15 bases between them. This CDR3 region has 15 residues. The germline V gene encodes CDR1 MNHEY and CDR2 SVGAGI.

The V gene is TRBV28, the J gene TRBJ2-3, with D unresolved. Trimming took 7 bases from V and 6 from J, leaving 20 bases between them. Germline CDR1 and CDR2: MDHEN and SYDVKM. The CDR3 has 15 residues. As DNA, the CDR3 is TGTGCCAGCACCTACGGTGGAAGTCGTACGGATACGCAGTATTTT. The encoded protein is CASTYGGSRTDTQYF. Using reference TRBV28 and TRBJ2-3 for the parts outside the CDR3, the full variable domain is DVKVTQSSRYLVKRTGEKVFLECVQDMDHENMFWYRQDPGLGLRLIYFSYDVKMKEKGDIPEGYSVSREKKERFSLILESASTNQTSMYLCASTYGGSRTDTQYFGPGTRLTVL.

The chain joins TRBV7-2 to TRBJ2-1, with D unresolved. Germline values: CDR1 SGHTA, CDR2 FQGNSA. This CDR3 spans 11 amino acids. V lost 0 bases, J lost 15 bases, and 9 bases lay in between. The DNA of the CDR3 is TGTGCCAGCAGCTTAGCGTCCATGGGGTTCTTC. It specifies CASSLASMGFF.

The gene calls are TRBV6-4 and TRBJ2-2, with 8 bases lining up with TRBD1. Germline values: CDR1 MRHNA, CDR2 SNTAGT. V shed 0 bases, J shed 3 bases, and the junction held 3 bases outside the gene matches. The CDR3 totals 16 residues. DNA for the CDR3: TGTGCCAGCAGTGACTCGAAACAGGGGGACACCGGGGAGCTGTTTTTT. It yields the protein CASSDSKQGDTGELFF.

The rearrangement joins TRBV9 to TRBJ2-4; 9 nucleotides align to TRBD2. Germline CDR1 SGDLS, CDR2 YYNGEE. This CDR3 is built from 14 residues. After removal of 3 bases from V and 8 bases from J, the junction contained 6 bases not matched to a gene. CDR3 DNA sequence: TGTGCCAGCAGCGACCCTAGCGGGAAGGACATTCAGTACTTC. This translates into CASSDPSGKDIQYF. The full variable domain, its missing parts supplied by reference TRBV9 and TRBJ2-4, is DSGVTQTPKHLITATGQRVTLRCSPRSGDLSVYWYQQSLDQGLQFLIQYYNGEERAKGNILERFSAQQFPDLHSELNLSSLELGDSALYFCASSDPSGKDIQYFGAGTRLSVL.

The chain employs TRBV6-4 and TRBJ2-2; D is perhaps TRBD2 (6 bases). The germline V gene has CDR1 MRHNA and CDR2 SNTAGT. Deletions cut 6 bases from V and 4 bases from J, with 12 bases between. The CDR3 totals 14 residues. The DNA for the CDR3 is TGTGCCAGCAGCGAGACTAGAAGCACCGGGGAGCTGTTTTTT. Residues: CASSETRSTGELFF.

This clone has only a few counts. V and J are TRBV2 and TRBJ1-6, with D maybe TRBD1 (5 bases). This CDR3 has 11 residues. CDR1 and CDR2 (germline): SNHLY, FYNNEI. Between the trimmed V and J ends, which lost 7 bases and 9 bases, there was a span of 7 bases. The CDR3: CASKQGSPLHF. The CDR3 DNA sequence: TGTGCCAGCAAGCAGGGTTCACCCCTCCACTTT.

With respect to this clone: The germline gene is not matched at one end of the junction; a read error may be the cause. This rearrangement joins TRBV7-9 to TRBJ1-4; D is possibly TRBD1 (5 bases). The length of the CDR3 is 14 residues. CDR1 SEHNR and CDR2 FQNEAQ come from the germline V gene (reference sequence). The CDR3, as DNA: TGTGCCAGCAGCTTAAAGGGGACTAGTGAAAAACTGTTTTTT. This sequence encodes CASSLKGTSEKLFF.

The rearrangement joins TRBV27 to TRBJ1-5, with 7 bases that match TRBD1. V was pared by 3 bases and J by 4 bases, with 9 bases of the junction left unmatched. From germline, CDR1 is MNHEY and CDR2 SMNVEV (reference sequence). This CDR3 spans 16 amino acids. The CDR3: CASSFLPRGQNQPQHF. In nucleotides, the CDR3 is TGTGCCAGCAGTTTCCTCCCTAGGGGGCAAAATCAGCCCCAGCATTTT.

The chain carries TRBV19 and TRBJ1-2; D gene ambiguous. The CDR3 spans 16 residues. The V gene lost 6 bases and the J gene lost 3 bases, with 20 bases spanning the gap. From germline, CDR1 is LNHDA and CDR2 SQIVND (reference sequence). The CDR3 DNA reads as TGTGCCAGTAGGCCTCCACTAGGCTCGGGCGACTATGGCTACACCTTC. This codes for CASRPPLGSGDYGYTF.

The gene calls are TRBV11-3 and TRBJ2-3; D possibly uses TRBD1 or TRBD2 (5 bases each). Per germline, CDR1 SGHNT and CDR2 YENEEA. V was trimmed by 5 bases and J by 3 bases, leaving 9 bases between them. The length of the CDR3 is 13 residues. This CDR3 is CASSQRGTDTQYF. The CDR3 DNA is TGTGCCAGCAGCCAGAGGGGAACAGATACGCAGTATTTT. Variable domain in full (rest from reference TRBV11-3 and TRBJ2-3): EAGVVQSPRYKIIEKKQPVAFWCNPISGHNTLYWYLQNLGQGPELLIRYENEEAVDDSQLPKDRFSAERLKGVDSTLKIQPAELGDSAVYLCASSQRGTDTQYFGPGTRLTVL.

This clone came up a few times. The chain links TRBV6-6 to TRBJ1-1; D is unclear. The CDR3 is 13 residues long. Germline V gene lookup returns CDR1 MNHNY and CDR2 SVGAGI (reference sequence). V lost 6 bases and J lost 3, with 11 bases in between. This CDR3 is CASSFGKDTEAFF. CDR3 DNA sequence: TGTGCCAGCAGCTTCGGGAAGGACACTGAAGCTTTCTTT.

The chain uses TRBV11-2 and TRBJ1-1, with D maybe TRBD1 (6 bases). Trimming took off 1 base at V and 5 bases at J, with 11 bases between the two ends. The CDR3 covers 14 residues. Per the germline V gene, CDR1 is SGHAT and CDR2 is FQNNGV. The chain's CDR3 is CASSLGSGATEAFF. The CDR3 nucleotides read TGTGCCAGCAGCTTAGGGTCAGGGGCGACTGAAGCTTTCTTT.

This clone is a singleton in its sample. The chain employs TRBV15 and TRBJ2-2; 14 nucleotides agree with TRBD2. This CDR3 comprises 18 residues. Germline V gene sequence: CDR1 LNHNV, CDR2 YYDKDF (reference sequence). The V segment lost 1 base and the J segment 2 bases; nucleotides outside the gene matches: 3. DNA of the CDR3: TGTGCCACCAGCAGAGGGGGACTAGCGGGAGAAAACACCGGGGAGCTGTTTTTT. This codes for CATSRGGLAGENTGELFF. The full variable domain, in which reference TRBV15 and TRBJ2-2 provide the parts outside the CDR3, is DAMVIQNPRYQVTQFGKPVTLSCSQTLNHNVMYWYQQKSSQAPKLLFHYYDKDFNNEADTPDNFQSRRPNTSFCFLDIRSPGLGDTAMYLCATSRGGLAGENTGELFFGEGSRLTVL.

V gene TRBV9 combines with J gene TRBJ1-6; 7 bases line up with TRBD1. Germline trimming cut 4 bases from V and 8 bases from J; bases unmatched to any gene: 3. Germline CDR1 SGDLS, CDR2 YYNGEE. The CDR3 spans 13 residues. The CDR3 here is CASSPQGDSPLHF. CDR3 DNA: TGTGCCAGCAGCCCCCAGGGGGATTCACCCCTCCACTTT.